The 12 T cell receptor beta chains below all came from one sample that was sequenced in a study of blood T cell repertoires in COVID-19. Sequencing used immunoSEQ multiplex PCR; TCRdb keeps in-frame clones, though not all of them. The sample carries fewer than 250,000 clones, 83% recorded once. Sequencing was carried out using PBMCs or T cells enriched from blood (not recorded which). All receptors derive from a woman aged 40 to 50 who had been exposed to COVID-19.

The genes are TRBV6-5 and TRBJ1-4; possibly TRBD1 for D (5 bases). Germline CDR1 is MNHEY and CDR2 is SVGAGI. The CDR3 loop spans 15 amino acids. Trimming took off 3 bases at V and 7 bases at J, with 15 bases between the two ends. CDR3 bases: TGTGCCAGCAGTTATAAGCAGGGCCTTCCTGAAAAACTGTTTTTT. This translates into CASSYKQGLPEKLFF.

Of note for this clone: The same CDR3 can be traced to other DNA sequences in this sample. The V call is TRBV19, the J call TRBJ1-5; the D gene is possibly TRBD1 (5 bases). Germline CDR1 and CDR2: LNHDA and SQIVND (reference sequence). This CDR3 region has 13 residues. Trimming took 6 bases from V and 3 from J, leaving 9 bases between them. This CDR3 is CASSRQSNQPQHF. CDR3 DNA sequence: TGTGCCAGTAGCAGACAGTCCAATCAGCCCCAGCATTTT.

V and J are TRBV9 and TRBJ2-3, with 13 bases matching TRBD2. V lost 4 bases and J lost 7; bases outside the gene matches: 6. This CDR3 is 15 amino acids long. Germline-derived CDR1 and CDR2 are SGDLS and YYNGEE. The CDR3 protein is CASSQLAGGPYTQYF. The CDR3 region has the DNA TGTGCCAGCAGCCAACTAGCGGGGGGGCCGTATACGCAGTATTTT.

V and J are TRBV3-1 (or the pseudogene TRBV3-2) and TRBJ2-3; D remains unclear. The CDR3 sequence is 13 residues long. CDR1 is LGHDT, CDR2 YNNKEL, per germline (reference sequence). V shed 0 bases and J shed 10 bases, with 11 bases lying between them. The CDR3 DNA reads TGTGCCAGCAGCCAAGATCTGTACGGAGCGCAGTATTTT. It is translated as CASSQDLYGAQYF.

The V and J genes are TRBV5-1 and TRBJ2-1, with 11 nucleotides matching TRBD1. The CDR3 length is 15 residues. CDR1 is SGHRS and CDR2 is YFSETQ in the germline V gene. The junction had 3 bases not matched to a gene; V was cut back by 4 bases and J by 3 bases. The DNA of the CDR3 is TGCGCCAGCAGCGGGGGACAGGGGGACTACAATGAGCAGTTCTTC. Encoded protein: CASSGGQGDYNEQFF. The full variable domain, in which reference TRBV5-1 and TRBJ2-1 provide the parts outside the CDR3, is KAGVTQTPRYLIKTRGQQVTLSCSPISGHRSVSWYQQTPGQGLQFLFEYFSETQRNKGNFPGRFSGRQFSNSRSEMNVSTLELGDSALYLCASSGGQGDYNEQFFGPGTRLTVL.

The chain has TRBV6-2 or TRBV6-3 and TRBJ1-1, with a tentative D call TRBD1 (5 bases). Trimming took 2 bases from V and 9 from J, leaving 16 bases between them. This CDR3 spans 14 amino acids. Germline assignment: CDR1 MNHEY and CDR2 SVGEGT. The CDR3 region is CASSYGQGTLKAFF. The CDR3, as DNA: TGTGCCAGCAGTTACGGGCAGGGAACTTTGAAAGCTTTCTTT.

This sequence joins TRBV9 and TRBJ2-5, with TRBD2 identical over 14 bases. This CDR3 has 16 amino acids. The V gene's germline CDR1 is SGDLS and CDR2 YYNGEE. V shed 4 bases, J shed 7 bases, and the junction held 9 bases outside the gene matches. The CDR3 spells CASSLGLAGGLGTQYF. The CDR3 DNA reads as TGTGCCAGCAGCCTAGGACTAGCGGGGGGCTTAGGGACCCAGTACTTC.

The V and J genes are TRBV2 and TRBJ2-7, with D maybe TRBD2 (5 bases). From germline, CDR1 is SNHLY and CDR2 FYNNEI. The germline V and J ends were trimmed by 6 bases and 0 bases, with 18 bases remaining between them. This CDR3 spans 16 amino acids. CDR3 amino acids: CASSRGRISNSYEQYF. In DNA form, the CDR3 reads TGTGCCAGCAGCCGGGGAAGGATCTCTAACTCCTACGAGCAGTACTTC. Based on the CDR3 plus reference TRBV2 and TRBJ2-7, the full variable domain is EPEVTQTPSHQVTQMGQEVILRCVPISNHLYFYWYRQILGQKVEFLVSFYNNEISEKSEIFDDQFSVERPDGSNFTLKIRSTKLEDSAMYFCASSRGRISNSYEQYFGPGTRLTVT.

The chain has TRBV6-5 and TRBJ2-7; 9 bases line up with TRBD1. With 5 bases clipped from V and 5 bases from J, the junction kept 10 bases outside the gene matches. The germline CDR1 and CDR2 sequences are MNHEY and SVGAGI. This CDR3 has 15 residues. CDR3 loop: CASSPLRDRANEQYF. The CDR3 nucleotides read TGTGCCAGCAGTCCCCTTAGGGACAGGGCGAACGAGCAGTACTTC.

This clone appeared once. The chain has TRBV5-1 and TRBJ1-2, with D possibly TRBD1 on 6 matching bases. Trimming cost V 2 bases and J 0 bases, with 23 bases left between them. Per the germline V gene, CDR1 is SGHRS and CDR2 is YFSETQ. The CDR3 sequence is 19 residues long. Written as DNA, the CDR3 is TGCGCCAGCAGCTTAACAACAGGGATCGACCTCTCCTCTAACTATGGCTACACCTTC. Amino acids: CASSLTTGIDLSSNYGYTF.

The rearrangement joins TRBV7-9 to TRBJ1-4, with TRBD1 matching over 7 bases. This CDR3 region has 15 residues. Germline CDR1 reads SEHNR; CDR2 reads FQNEAQ (reference sequence). V lost 1 base to trimming and J lost 8 bases; unmatched junction nucleotides: 7. The CDR3 coding sequence is TGTGCCAGCAGCTTAGAGGGGGCGAAGGGCGAAAAACTGTTTTTT. It specifies CASSLEGAKGEKLFF.

In its sample, this clone was seen a few times. The chain is built from TRBV7-2 and TRBJ2-1; no reliable D call. Germline-derived CDR1 and CDR2 are SGHTA and FQGNSA. V was shortened by 5 bases and J by 2 bases, with 13 bases between the two germline ends. CDR3 length: 15 amino acids. Written as DNA, the CDR3 is TGTGCCAGCAGCCAAAGTGCACGGGCCTACAATGAGCAGTTCTTC. Translating it yields CASSQSARAYNEQFF.